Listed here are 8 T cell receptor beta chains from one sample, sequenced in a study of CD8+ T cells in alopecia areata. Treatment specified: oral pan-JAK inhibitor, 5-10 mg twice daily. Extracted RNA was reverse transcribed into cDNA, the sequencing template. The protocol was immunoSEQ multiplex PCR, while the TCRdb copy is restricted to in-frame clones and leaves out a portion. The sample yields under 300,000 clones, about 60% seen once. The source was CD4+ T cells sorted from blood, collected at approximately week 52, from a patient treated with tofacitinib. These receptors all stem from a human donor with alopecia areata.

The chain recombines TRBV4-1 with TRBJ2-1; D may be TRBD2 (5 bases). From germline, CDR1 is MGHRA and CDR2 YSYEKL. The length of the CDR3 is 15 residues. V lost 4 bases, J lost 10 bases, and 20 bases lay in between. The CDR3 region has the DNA TGCGCCAGCAGCCTCTATGCTGAGGGTCAGACGGAGCAGTTCTTC. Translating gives CASSLYAEGQTEQFF.

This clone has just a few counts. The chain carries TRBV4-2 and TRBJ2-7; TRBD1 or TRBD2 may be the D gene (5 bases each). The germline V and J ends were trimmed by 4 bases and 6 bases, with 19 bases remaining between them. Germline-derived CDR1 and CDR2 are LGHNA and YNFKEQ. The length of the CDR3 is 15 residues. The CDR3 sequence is CASSRGTSEDGEQYF. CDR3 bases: TGTGCCAGCAGCCGAGGGACCAGTGAAGACGGCGAGCAGTACTTC.

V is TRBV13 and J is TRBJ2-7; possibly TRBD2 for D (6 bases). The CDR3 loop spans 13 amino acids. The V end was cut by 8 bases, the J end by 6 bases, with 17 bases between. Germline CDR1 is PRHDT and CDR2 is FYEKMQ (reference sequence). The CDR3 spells CASGFGGTGEQYF. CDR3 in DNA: TGTGCCAGCGGATTTGGGGGGACTGGCGAGCAGTACTTC.

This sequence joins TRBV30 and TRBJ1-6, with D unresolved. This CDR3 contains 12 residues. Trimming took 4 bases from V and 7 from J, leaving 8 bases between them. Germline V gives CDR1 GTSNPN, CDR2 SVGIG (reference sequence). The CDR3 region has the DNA TGTGCCTGGAAATTCCGCAATTCACCCCTCCACTTT. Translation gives CAWKFRNSPLHF.

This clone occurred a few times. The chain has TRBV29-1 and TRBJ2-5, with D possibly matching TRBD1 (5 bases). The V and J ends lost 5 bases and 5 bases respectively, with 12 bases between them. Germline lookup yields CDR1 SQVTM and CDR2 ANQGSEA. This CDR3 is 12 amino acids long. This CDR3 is CSVPDSSETQYF. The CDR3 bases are TGCAGCGTTCCTGACAGCAGCGAGACCCAGTACTTC.

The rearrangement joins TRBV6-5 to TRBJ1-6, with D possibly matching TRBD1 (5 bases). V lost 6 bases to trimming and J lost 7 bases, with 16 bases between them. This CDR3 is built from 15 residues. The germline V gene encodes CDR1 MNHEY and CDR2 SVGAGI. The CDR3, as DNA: TGTGCCAGCAGGGGGGACCTGGGGAAAAATTCACCCCTCCACTTT. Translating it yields CASRGDLGKNSPLHF.

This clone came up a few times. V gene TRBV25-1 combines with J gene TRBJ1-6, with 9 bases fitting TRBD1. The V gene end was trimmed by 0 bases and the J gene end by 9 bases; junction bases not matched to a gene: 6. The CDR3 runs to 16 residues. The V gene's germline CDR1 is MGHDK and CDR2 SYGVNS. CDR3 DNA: TGTGCCAGCAGTGAATACGGGACAGGGATCTTTTCACCCCTCCACTTT. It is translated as CASSEYGTGIFSPLHF.

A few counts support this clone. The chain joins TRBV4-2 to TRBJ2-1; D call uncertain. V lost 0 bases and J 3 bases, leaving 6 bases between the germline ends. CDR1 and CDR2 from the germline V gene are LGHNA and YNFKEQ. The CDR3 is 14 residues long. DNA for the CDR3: TGTGCCAGCAGCCAAGACAGCCTCTACAATGAGCAGTTCTTC. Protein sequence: CASSQDSLYNEQFF.